This is a list of T cell receptor beta chains from one sample in a study of beta chain features in type 1 diabetes. Produced via immunoSEQ multiplex PCR; TCRdb's table is partial and in-frame only. The sample contains 150,000 to 200,000 clones, 8.5% to 10% of which appear only once. Sequencing was done on a sample of central memory CD4+ T cells from blood. The receptors originated from a woman aged 30 to 39 with type 1 diabetes. The conserved cysteine and the conserved F or W are not part of the CDR3 here. The size field is filled for only some rows; it gives once, few, many or a size class.

TRBJ2-3 | TRBV20-1 | NA | SARKGVTQY
TRBJ2-6 | TRBV11-3 | NA | ASSWQGRSGANVLT
TRBJ1-5 | TRBV7-8 | few | ASSFRASNQPQH
TRBJ2-7 | TRBV6-5 | few | ASSKTSGPAYEQY
NA | TRBV29-1 | few | SVERTGYEQY
TRBJ2-7 | TRBV18 | NA | ASSPPSSTYEQY
TRBJ2-7 | TRBV7-9 | few | ASSSAGTATYEQY
TRBJ2-1 | TRBV21-1 | NA | ASRGQKTYNEQF
TRBJ1-2 | TRBV11-2 | NA | ASSLTGITNYGYT
TRBJ1-2 | TRBV30 | NA | AWDRGGYT
TRBJ2-1 | TRBV11-2 | NA | ASSLGGDSSYNEQF
TRBJ1-1 | TRBV30 | NA | AWSISGTGEAF
TRBJ2-6 | TRBV14 | few | ASSSLSGANVLT
TRBJ1-1 | TRBV15 | few | ATSMAGAYTEAF
TRBJ2-7 | TRBV30 | many | AWDLGQGLNEQY
TRBJ2-7 | TRBV11-2 | few | ASSLDPEAYEQY
TRBJ1-1 | TRBV23-1 | few | ASAIPAGMNTEAF
TRBJ1-1 | TRBV13 | NA | ASSLGAPATGTEAF
TRBJ1-5 | TRBV28 | NA | ASSLGFYQPQH
TRBJ1-2 | TRBV27 | NA | ASSLRTGEST
TRBJ2-5 | TRBV29-1 | NA | SVDTSGRETQY
TRBJ2-7 | TRBV7-9 | few | ASSPLAGSNNEQY
TRBJ1-4 | TRBV28 | few | ASLRGGGEKLF
TRBJ1-2 | TRBV25-1 | few | ASSDLGQGAYGYT
TRBJ2-2 | TRBV7-3 | few | ASSPQAGRANTGELF
TRBJ1-2 | TRBV30 | NA | AWSETRFGYT
TRBJ1-4 | TRBV4-1 | NA | ASSGAGTPNEKLF
TRBJ2-5 | TRBV18 | NA | ASSGGQKETQY
TRBJ2-7 | TRBV11-2 | few | ASSFWSAGEDEQY
TRBJ2-1 | TRBV18 | NA | ASSNHQSGDWYNEQF
TRBJ2-3 | TRBV7-9 | NA | ASSPTTSTDTQY
TRBJ1-1 | TRBV5-1 | few | ASSWGPNTEAF
TRBJ2-1 | TRBV28 | few | ASSRTSGYNEQF
TRBJ2-3 | TRBV30 | many | AWSEDELTQY
TRBJ2-4 | TRBV2 | NA | ASSIQGPAKNIQY
TRBJ2-7 | TRBV5-1 | few | ASSSQSGRIYEQY
TRBJ1-1 | TRBV9 | NA | ASSVAGTGRNTEAF
TRBJ2-1 | TRBV4-1 | NA | ASSQEDQTSGRNEQF
TRBJ1-3 | TRBV30 | NA | AWTGLSGNTIY
TRBJ1-2 | TRBV7-2 | NA | ASSSIPLGREGGYT
TRBJ2-3 | TRBV19 | few | ASSIVSVAGEGTDTQY
TRBJ2-5 | TRBV10-3 | NA | AISEPSGDRGQETQY
TRBJ2-7 | TRBV4-1 | NA | ASSPGLADYYEQY